The 21 T cell receptor beta chains given below trace back to one sample, sequenced in a study of blood T cells in healthy people across ages. For the second PCR, which ran for about 6 to 11 cycles, a sample-barcoded 5' primer and a J-beta primer mix were used. TCRdb ran MiXCR on the 5' RACE reads and lists one entry per CDR3 protein. Of about 750,000 distinct CDR3 sequences detected, around half appear once; the ten largest clones hold roughly 40%. Material for sequencing was blood. The receptors here all came from an elderly man in good health.

On this clonotype itself: Sequence at one end of the junction differs from germline and may be a read error. The gene calls are TRBV6-2 or TRBV6-3 and TRBJ2-4; D not certain. The last part of the DNA fits TRBJ2-5 better; the J call may be wrong. Germline V CDR1 and CDR2: MNHEY, SVGEGT. This CDR3 comprises 12 residues. DNA of the CDR3: TGTACCAGCAGTTACTCCCGAGAGACCCAGTACTTC. This encodes CTSSYSRETQYF.

This chain links TRBV15 with TRBJ1-4; 8 positions agree with TRBD1. Germline lookup yields CDR1 LNHNV and CDR2 YYDKDF (reference sequence). V was pared by 2 bases and J by 4 bases, with 6 bases of the junction left unmatched. CDR3 size: 16 residues. The CDR3 DNA reads TGTGCCACCAGCAGAAACAGGGGGGCTAATAATGAAAAACTGTTTTTT. This codes for CATSRNRGANNEKLFF.

The chain has TRBV4-2 and TRBJ2-1; 12 bases line up with TRBD2. Germline CDR1 LGHNA, CDR2 YNFKEQ. The trim removed 0 bases at V and 7 bases at J, leaving 10 bases unmatched. The CDR3 is made up of 18 amino acids. The CDR3 nucleotides are TGTGCCAGCAGCCAAGATAGTAGGCTAGCGGGAGGGCCGAATGAGCAGTTCTTC. Translated, it gives CASSQDSRLAGGPNEQFF.

The chain recombines TRBV18 with TRBJ2-5, with 8 bases that match TRBD2. This CDR3 contains 14 residues. Losses at the gene ends were 5 bases for V and 3 bases for J; bases not matched to a gene: 5. Germline values: CDR1 KGHSH, CDR2 LQKENI. CDR3 region: CASSVSGSEETQYF. CDR3 nucleotides: TGTGCCAGCTCAGTAAGCGGGAGTGAAGAGACCCAGTACTTC. Together with reference TRBV18 and TRBJ2-5, the CDR3 gives the full variable domain: NAGVMQNPRHLVRRRGQEARLRCSPMKGHSHVYWYRQLPEEGLKFMVYLQKENIIDESGMPKERFSAEFPKEGPSILRIQQVVRGDSAAYFCASSVSGSEETQYFGPGTRLLVL.

The chain employs TRBV12-3 or TRBV12-4 and TRBJ2-5; D unresolved. This CDR3 is built from 12 residues. Trimming pared 3 bases from V and 11 bases from J, leaving 13 bases between. Written as DNA, the CDR3 is TGTGCCAGCAGTTTGGCCCTAGATGTGCAGTACTTC. Protein: CASSLALDVQYF.

V usage is TRBV28 and J usage is TRBJ1-1; D gene ambiguous. V shed 3 bases and J shed 1 base, with 9 bases lying between them. CDR1 and CDR2 from the germline V gene are MDHEN and SYDVKM. The CDR3 extends over 14 amino acids. The CDR3 nucleotides read TGTGCCAGCAGTTTGGGCACCAAGAACACTGAAGCTTTCTTT. Translated: CASSLGTKNTEAFF.

V and J are TRBV5-1 and TRBJ1-1; 7 bases align to TRBD1. CDR3 size: 15 residues. Germline CDR1 reads SGHRS; CDR2 reads YFSETQ. With V trimmed by 4 bases and J by 3 bases, 9 bases remained unmatched. Here the CDR3 reads CASSKGYRGDTEAFF. The CDR3 region has the DNA TGCGCCAGCAGCAAAGGTTACAGGGGCGACACTGAAGCTTTCTTT.

The chain is built from TRBV4-2 and TRBJ2-5, with TRBD2 matching 9 bases. The DNA end lines up better with TRBJ2-1; the J call may be wrong. The germline V gene has CDR1 LGHNA and CDR2 YNFKEQ. This CDR3 comprises 14 residues. In DNA, the CDR3 is TGTGCCAGCAGCCAGTCCACTAGCGGGAATGAGCAGTTCTTC. This codes for CASSQSTSGNEQFF.

V is TRBV15 and J is TRBJ1-2; no firm D call. Between the trimmed V and J ends, which lost 5 bases and 4 bases, there was a span of 14 bases. Germline CDR1 LNHNV, CDR2 YYDKDF (reference sequence). This CDR3 is 14 amino acids long. CDR3 coding DNA: TGTGCCACCAGCGGGGAGGTGGGAGGCTATGGCTACACCTTC. This sequence encodes CATSGEVGGYGYTF.

This clonotype has at least ten counts. The genes are TRBV29-1 and TRBJ1-2; D remains unclear. V gave up 4 bases and J gave up 7 bases, with 4 bases separating them. The CDR3 is made up of 9 amino acids. The germline gives CDR1 SQVTM, CDR2 ANQGSEA. CDR3 DNA sequence: TGCAGCGTTGTGGCTGGCTACACCTTC. Protein sequence: CSVVAGYTF.

In its sample, this clonotype was seen many times. This sequence joins TRBV5-1 and TRBJ2-7, with D uncertain. Germline values: CDR1 SGHRS, CDR2 YFSETQ. Trimming took 4 bases from V and 2 from J, leaving 19 bases between them. This CDR3 is built from 16 residues. CDR3: CASSPSPLDRPYEQYF. The DNA for the CDR3 is TGCGCCAGCAGCCCATCCCCCCTGGACCGACCCTACGAGCAGTACTTC.

The chain recombines TRBV20-1 with TRBJ2-5; 9 nucleotides agree with TRBD2. Germline V CDR1 and CDR2: DFQATT, SNEGSKA (reference sequence). The V and J ends lost 7 bases and 5 bases, in that order; junction bases with no gene match: 11. This CDR3 is built from 14 residues. CDR3: CSGGSGRMGETQYF. The CDR3 region has the DNA TGCAGTGGGGGTAGCGGGAGAATGGGGGAGACCCAGTACTTC.

The sample holds a few counts of this clonotype. V usage is TRBV12-3 or TRBV12-4 and J usage is TRBJ2-4; D unresolved. The tail of the sequence fits TRBJ2-7 better, so the J call may be wrong. The CDR3 totals 15 residues. CDR3 protein: CASSPPSRPPYEQYF. For the CDR3, the DNA is TGTGCCAGCAGTCCCCCATCTAGACCCCCCTACGAGCAGTACTTC.

The rearrangement uses TRBV5-5 and TRBJ2-1, with 11 bases identical to TRBD2. The CDR3 spans 16 residues. Germline V CDR1 and CDR2: SGHKS, YYEKEE (reference sequence). The V segment lost 4 bases and the J segment 2 bases; nucleotides outside the gene matches: 5. In DNA form, the CDR3 reads TGTGCCAGCAGCGCGGGACTAGCGGCGACCTACAATGAGCAGTTCTTC. The encoded protein is CASSAGLAATYNEQFF.

This chain connects TRBV3-1 to TRBJ2-5; D gene uncertain. CDR1 and CDR2 (germline): LGHDT, YNNKEL (reference sequence). The CDR3 has 13 residues. Trimming cost V 1 base and J 11 bases, with 14 bases left between them. The chain's CDR3 is CASSQASGNEQYF. In DNA form, the CDR3 reads TGTGCCAGCAGCCAAGCTTCTGGGAATGAGCAGTACTTC.

This chain connects TRBV5-1 to TRBJ2-1; 7 nucleotides align to TRBD2. The length of the CDR3 is 16 residues. Germline assignment: CDR1 SGHRS and CDR2 YFSETQ. With V trimmed by 2 bases and J by 2 bases, 7 bases remained unmatched. As DNA, the CDR3 is TGCGCCAGCAGCTTTTTGGAGCGGGACCCCTACAATGAGCAGTTCTTC. As protein: CASSFLERDPYNEQFF. The variable domain in full, completed from reference TRBV5-1 and TRBJ2-1, reads KAGVTQTPRYLIKTRGQQVTLSCSPISGHRSVSWYQQTPGQGLQFLFEYFSETQRNKGNFPGRFSGRQFSNSRSEMNVSTLELGDSALYLCASSFLERDPYNEQFFGPGTRLTVL.

In this sample, this clonotype turned up a few times. The rearrangement links TRBV20-1 to TRBJ2-3; 13 bases map to TRBD2. Germline values: CDR1 DFQATT, CDR2 SNEGSKA (reference sequence). V was clipped by 6 bases and J by 2 bases; unmatched bases: 2. The CDR3 covers 14 residues. The CDR3 spells CSAGTSGTTDTQYF. For the CDR3, the DNA is TGCAGTGCCGGGACTAGCGGGACCACAGATACGCAGTATTTT.

Of note for this clonotype: A much larger clone differs from this one at a single base, so this may be a read error. V is TRBV27 and J is TRBJ2-3, with TRBD2 matching over 8 bases. Losses at the gene ends were 10 bases for V and 9 bases for J; bases not matched to a gene: 3. CDR1 MNHEY and CDR2 SMNVEV come from the germline V gene (reference sequence). The CDR3 covers 10 residues. CDR3 coding DNA: TGTGCCACTAAGCGGGAGACGCAGTATTTT. Translated, it gives CATKRETQYF.

This rearrangement joins TRBV20-1 to TRBJ1-2, with 10 bases lining up with TRBD1. The J segment lost 5 bases and the V segment lost 7 bases, leaving 10 bases of the junction unmatched. The CDR3 is made up of 14 amino acids. Germline CDR1 reads DFQATT; CDR2 reads SNEGSKA (reference sequence). The DNA for the CDR3 is TGCAGTGTTCCGGTGACAGGGGGCGAGTATGGCTACACCTTC. It is translated as CSVPVTGGEYGYTF.

This clonotype showed up just a few times. The V gene is TRBV11-1, the J gene TRBJ2-1; 8 bases line up with TRBD1. The V and J ends lost 1 base and 6 bases, in that order; junction bases with no gene match: 8. Germline V gives CDR1 SGHAT, CDR2 FQDESV (reference sequence). The CDR3 length is 16 residues. CDR3 region: CASSLVSQGAGNEQFF. In DNA form, the CDR3 reads TGTGCCAGCAGCTTAGTGTCCCAGGGGGCGGGCAATGAGCAGTTCTTC.

The genes are TRBV24-1 and TRBJ2-1, with 9 bases aligning to TRBD2. The J segment lost 9 bases and the V segment lost 4 bases, leaving 6 bases of the junction unmatched. Germline CDR1 KGHDR, CDR2 SFDVKD. The CDR3 is 14 residues long. CDR3 nucleotides: TGTGCCACCAGTGACCCCGGGACTAGCATTGAGCAGTTCTTC. Translated, it gives CATSDPGTSIEQFF.